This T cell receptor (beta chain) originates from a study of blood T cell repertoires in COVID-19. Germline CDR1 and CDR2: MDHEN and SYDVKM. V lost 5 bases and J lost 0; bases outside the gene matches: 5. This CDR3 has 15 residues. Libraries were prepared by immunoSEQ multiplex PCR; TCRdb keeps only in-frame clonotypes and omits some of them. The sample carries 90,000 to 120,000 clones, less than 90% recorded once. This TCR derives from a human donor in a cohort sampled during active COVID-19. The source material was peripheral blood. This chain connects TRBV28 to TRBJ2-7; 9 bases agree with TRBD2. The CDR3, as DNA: TGTGCCAGCAGTCCACATAGCGGGAGCTCCTACGAGCAGTACTTC. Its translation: CASSPHSGSSYEQYF.